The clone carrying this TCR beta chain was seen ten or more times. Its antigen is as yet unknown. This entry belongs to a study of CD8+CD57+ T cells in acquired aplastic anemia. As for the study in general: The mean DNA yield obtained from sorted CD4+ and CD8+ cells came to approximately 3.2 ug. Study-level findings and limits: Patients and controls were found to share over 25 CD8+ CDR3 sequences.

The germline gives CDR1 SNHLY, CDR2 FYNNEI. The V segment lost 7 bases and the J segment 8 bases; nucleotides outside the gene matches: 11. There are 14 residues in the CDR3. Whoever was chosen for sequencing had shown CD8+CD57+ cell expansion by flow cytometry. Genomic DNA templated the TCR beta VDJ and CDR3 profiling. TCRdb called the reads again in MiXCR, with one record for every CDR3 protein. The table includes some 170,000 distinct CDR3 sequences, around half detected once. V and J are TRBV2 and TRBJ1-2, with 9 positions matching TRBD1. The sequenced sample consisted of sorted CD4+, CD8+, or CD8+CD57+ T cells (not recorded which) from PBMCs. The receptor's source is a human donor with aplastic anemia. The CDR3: CASKGLQGAGGYTF. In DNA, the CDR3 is TGTGCCAGCAAGGGCCTACAGGGGGCTGGGGGCTACACCTTC. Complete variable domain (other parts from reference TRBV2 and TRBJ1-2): EPEVTQTPSHQVTQMGQEVILRCVPISNHLYFYWYRQILGQKVEFLVSFYNNEISEKSEIFDDQFSVERPDGSNFTLKIRSTKLEDSAMYFCASKGLQGAGGYTFGSGTRLTVV.